This TCR beta chain derives from a study of human T cells and chemical hapten exposure. Study background: There were per-sample TCR yield variations, arising mainly from small pooled library volume differences.

Broader study findings: Counts of TCRs above 1 in 1000 frequency stayed unchanged with DPC sensitization.

Individual cDNA molecules (in the library) carried attached unique molecular identifiers. The authors' processing: Counting gave a median of around 89,000 TCRs per sample, with values ranging from about 20,000 to 750,000. TCRdb independently ran MiXCR on the 5' RACE reads; one entry per CDR3 protein. Here the V and J calls rest on TCRdb's processing, not on the authors' analysis. Here the sample spans roughly 81,000 distinct CDR3 sequences, less than 9.5% being singletons. The V gene lost 1 base and the J gene lost 0 bases, with 9 bases spanning the gap. This CDR3 is 15 amino acids long. CDR1 and CDR2 (germline): SGHTA, FQGNSA. The authors' total RNA extraction used unfractionated whole blood. This clonotype occurred a few times. Its antigen is as yet unknown.

The chain has TRBV7-2 and TRBJ1-1; D not certain. This TCR derives from a male donor in good health. The CDR3 DNA reads as TGTGCCAGCAGCTTAGAGGCGGGCATGAACACTGAAGCTTTCTTT. Its protein product is CASSLEAGMNTEAFF.